This TCR beta chain is from a study of cytomegalovirus exposure and HLA in healthy donors. Broader study findings: In a later analysis, the majority of CMV-associated beta chains seemingly showed HLA restriction. In all likelihood, a cluster of highly shared sequence variants was a sequencing artifact. Accurate predictions that matched the HLA-A and HLA-B alleles of most subjects were reportedly made from TCR beta sequences.

The PCR used 60 Vbeta and 13 Jbeta primers. In the authors' methods: Unique TCR beta chains numbered roughly 83 million in a later analysis, with 10 million to 14 million shared. Only in-frame clones appear in the TCRdb table, and some are missing; sequencing was by immunoSEQ multiplex PCR. That table furnishes V, J and clone size, whereas the DNA furnished D and trimming. The sample consists of 60,000 or so clones, 55% to 85% of them appearing once. As to this clone: Its antigen remains unidentified.

The clonotype originates from a man aged 40-55 years in good health and CMV-seropositive. Sequencing was performed on PBMCs.

The CDR3 region has the DNA TGCGCCAGCAAGGGGGGGGCCGATGAGCAGTTCTTC. This codes for CASKGGADEQFF. The chain links TRBV5-1 to TRBJ2-1; possible D gene TRBD2, 7 bases. The ends were cut back, 6 bases at V and 8 bases at J, with 12 bases in the middle. Germline assignment: CDR1 SGHRS and CDR2 YFSETQ. The CDR3 totals 12 residues.